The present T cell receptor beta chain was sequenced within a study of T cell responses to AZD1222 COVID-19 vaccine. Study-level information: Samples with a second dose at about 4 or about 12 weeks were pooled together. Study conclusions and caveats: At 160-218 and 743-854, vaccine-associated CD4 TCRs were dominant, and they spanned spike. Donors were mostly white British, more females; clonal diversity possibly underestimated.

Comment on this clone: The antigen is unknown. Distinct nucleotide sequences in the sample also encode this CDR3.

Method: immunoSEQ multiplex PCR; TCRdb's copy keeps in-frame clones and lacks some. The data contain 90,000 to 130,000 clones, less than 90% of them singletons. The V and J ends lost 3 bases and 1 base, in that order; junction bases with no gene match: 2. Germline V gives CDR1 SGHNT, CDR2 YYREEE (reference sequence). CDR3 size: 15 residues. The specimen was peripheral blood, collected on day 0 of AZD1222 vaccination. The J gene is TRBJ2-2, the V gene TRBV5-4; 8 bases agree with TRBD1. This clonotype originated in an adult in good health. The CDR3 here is CASSSGTGNTGELFF. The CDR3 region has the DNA TGTGCCAGCAGCTCAGGGACAGGGAACACCGGGGAGCTGTTTTTT.